Shown below are 10 T cell receptor beta chains from a single sample sequenced in a study of cytomegalovirus exposure and HLA in healthy donors. PCR involved 60 Vbeta and 13 Jbeta primers. Sequenced by immunoSEQ multiplex PCR; TCRdb stores in-frame clones only, minus some. Of about 120,000 clones in the sample, approximately 80% were seen once. Sample: PBMCs. The receptors here all came from a female donor in good health and CMV-seropositive.

The chain employs TRBV5-1 and TRBJ2-5; TRBD1 is a possible D gene (6 bases). The end of the DNA aligns better with TRBJ2-7, so the J call may be wrong. This CDR3 contains 16 residues. Germline V lookup: CDR1 SGHRS, CDR2 YFSETQ. The DNA for the CDR3 is TGCGCCAGCAGCTTGGCCGTCGGGGACACTGCCTACGAGCAGTACTTC. Translation gives CASSLAVGDTAYEQYF.

The chain employs TRBV7-8 and TRBJ2-7; the D gene is possibly TRBD1 (5 bases). CDR1 SGHVS and CDR2 FQNEAQ come from the germline V gene. The CDR3 is 14 residues long. V was cut by 4 bases and J by 2 bases, with 12 bases left in between. This CDR3 is CASSSGHGPYEQYF. CDR3 coding DNA: TGTGCCAGCAGCTCCGGACACGGCCCCTACGAGCAGTACTTC.

The rearrangement uses TRBV19 and TRBJ1-5; 8 bases match TRBD1. J was trimmed by 1 base and V by 0 bases; bases with no gene match: 5. The germline V gene encodes CDR1 LNHDA and CDR2 SQIVND (reference sequence). The CDR3 extends over 17 amino acids. The CDR3 loop reads CASSIEGTGLSNQPQHF. CDR3 nucleotide sequence: TGTGCCAGTAGTATAGAGGGGACAGGCCTCAGCAATCAGCCCCAGCATTTT.

This sequence joins TRBV30 and TRBJ1-6, with D perhaps TRBD1 (5 bases). Trimming left V 8 bases short and J 5 bases short, with 10 bases between. The CDR3 length is 12 residues. Per germline, CDR1 GTSNPN and CDR2 SVGIG (reference sequence). The CDR3 DNA reads TGTGCCGGAGGGACGGATAATTCACCCCTCCACTTT. This translates into CAGGTDNSPLHF.

The genes are TRBV5-6 and TRBJ2-7, with 7 positions matching TRBD1. The trim removed 0 bases at V and 1 base at J, leaving 4 bases unmatched. The CDR3 contains 15 residues. Germline assignment: CDR1 SGHDT and CDR2 YYEEEE. CDR3 coding DNA: TGTGCCAGCAGCTTGGTGGGGACAGCTTCCTACGAGCAGTACTTC. The encoded protein is CASSLVGTASYEQYF.

The V and J genes are TRBV10-3 and TRBJ1-2; D is possibly TRBD1 (5 bases). Trimming removed 3 bases from V and 4 bases from J, with 12 bases in between. The germline V gene has CDR1 ENHRY and CDR2 SYGVKD. This CDR3 spans 14 amino acids. CDR3 in DNA: TGTGCCATCAGTGAAACAGGAAGTTTCTATGGCTACACCTTC. Protein sequence: CAISETGSFYGYTF.

The rearrangement joins TRBV4-1 to TRBJ2-5; 10 bases align to TRBD1. Germline V gives CDR1 MGHRA, CDR2 YSYEKL. Trimming cost V 5 bases and J 5 bases; bases outside gene matches: 14. This CDR3 has 17 residues. CDR3 DNA sequence: TGCGCCAGCAGCTTAACGACAGGGGGCCCAGGGATGGAGACCCAGTACTTC. This translates into CASSLTTGGPGMETQYF.

This clone appeared a single time. The V and J genes are TRBV4-3 and TRBJ1-2; tentatively, D is TRBD1 (6 bases). The CDR3 is made up of 14 amino acids. Trimming shortened V by 0 bases and J by 5 bases, and 10 bases separated the two germline ends. Per the germline V gene, CDR1 is LGHNA and CDR2 is YSLEER. In nucleotides, the CDR3 is TGCGCCAGCAGCCAAGATCAAGGGGGATATGGCTACACCTTC. Translating it yields CASSQDQGGYGYTF.

The V gene is TRBV5-1, the J gene TRBJ1-2; 10 nucleotides agree with TRBD1. Losses at the gene ends were 4 bases for V and 3 bases for J; bases not matched to a gene: 6. CDR1 is SGHRS and CDR2 is YFSETQ in the germline V gene. The CDR3 runs to 15 residues. CDR3 bases: TGCGCCAGCAGCCCGGGGGGGACAGGGGACTATGGCTACACCTTC. The encoded protein is CASSPGGTGDYGYTF. Together with reference TRBV5-1 and TRBJ1-2, the CDR3 gives the full variable domain: KAGVTQTPRYLIKTRGQQVTLSCSPISGHRSVSWYQQTPGQGLQFLFEYFSETQRNKGNFPGRFSGRQFSNSRSEMNVSTLELGDSALYLCASSPGGTGDYGYTFGSGTRLTVV.

This chain joins TRBV2 and TRBJ1-4, with D uncertain. This CDR3 has 15 amino acids. Germline V CDR1 and CDR2: SNHLY, FYNNEI. Trimming removed 6 bases at V and 0 bases at J, with 11 bases between. CDR3 sequence: CASSPYSPTNEKLFF. CDR3 nucleotide sequence: TGTGCCAGCAGCCCCTACAGTCCAACTAATGAAAAACTGTTTTTT.